The 17 T cell receptor beta chains presented below share a single source sample, sequenced in a study of post-analysis software for immune sequencing data. Study results and caveats: Included in a set of about five TRBV segments more frequent in patients than controls were TRBV5-6, TRBV5-1 and TRBV20-1.

These receptors' antigens are unknown. Presence of unique molecular identifiers characterized the TCR beta cDNA libraries. Each CDR3 protein is one row after TCRdb ran MiXCR on the PCR reads. In the table there are over 700,000 distinct CDR3 sequences, 25% to 30% of which are singletons. Sequencing was performed on blood. These receptors were taken from a girl between 10 and 17 years old with multiple sclerosis.

This clonotype has a handful of counts. The CDR3 loop reads CASSVTSGGLTSSTDTQYF. CDR3 nucleotides: TGTGCCAGCAGCGTGACTAGCGGGGGGCTTACTTCTAGCACAGATACGCAGTATTTT. The J gene is TRBJ2-3, the V gene TRBV9; 13 nucleotides line up with TRBD2. CDR3 length: 19 residues. V lost 2 bases, J lost 0 bases, and 9 bases stayed unmatched. Germline loops: CDR1 SGDLS, CDR2 YYNGEE.

This rearrangement joins TRBV7-2 to TRBJ2-7; maybe TRBD1 (5 bases). V gave up 5 bases and J gave up 2 bases, with 13 bases separating them. The CDR3 extends over 14 amino acids. Germline values: CDR1 SGHTA, CDR2 FQGNSA. The CDR3 nucleotides are TGTGCCAGCAGCCAGGCCGCGACAGCCTACGAGCAGTACTTC. Translating gives CASSQAATAYEQYF. Looking up the rest from reference TRBV7-2 and TRBJ2-7 gives the full variable domain: GAGVSQSPSNKVTEKGKDVELRCDPISGHTALYWYRQSLGQGLEFLIYFQGNSAPDKSGLPSDRFSAERTGGSVSTLTIQRTQQEDSAVYLCASSQAATAYEQYFGPGTRLTVT.

This clonotype was counted only a few times. The chain uses TRBV18 and TRBJ1-2; no definite D call. This CDR3 region has 14 residues. Germline values: CDR1 KGHSH, CDR2 LQKENI. The ends were cut back, 3 bases at V and 4 bases at J, with 12 bases in the middle. CDR3 coding DNA: TGTGCCAGCTCACCTTCAGCAGCCTCCTATGGCTACACCTTC. This codes for CASSPSAASYGYTF.

This clonotype was seen only a few times. The chain combines TRBV27 with TRBJ2-3, with D tentatively TRBD2 (7 bases). Germline lookup yields CDR1 MNHEY and CDR2 SMNVEV (reference sequence). V lost 6 bases and J lost 3, with 19 bases in between. This CDR3 spans 16 amino acids. CDR3 nucleotides: TGTGCCAGCAGGCGAGGTTCCGGGGGGCGAACAGATACGCAGTATTTT. Amino acids: CASRRGSGGRTDTQYF.

This clonotype showed up many times. Here the CDR3 DNA reads TGCGCCAGCAGCTTGAGGGAAGCCTACGAGCAGTACTTC. It specifies CASSLREAYEQYF. The chain joins TRBV5-1 to TRBJ2-7; D remains unclear. Germline V gene lookup returns CDR1 SGHRS and CDR2 YFSETQ. This CDR3 is built from 13 residues. Trimming left V 1 base short and J 2 bases short, with 7 bases between.

The chain links TRBV28 to TRBJ2-2, with D perhaps TRBD2 (5 bases). This CDR3 region has 13 residues. CDR1 MDHEN and CDR2 SYDVKM come from the germline V gene. Deletions cut 3 bases from V and 5 bases from J, with 7 bases between. The CDR3 coding sequence is TGTGCCAGCAGTTTTGAGCGGACCGGGGAGCTGTTTTTT. It translates to CASSFERTGELFF.

This chain links TRBV7-2 with TRBJ1-1; D is uncertain. This CDR3 spans 16 amino acids. V gave up 4 bases and J gave up 3 bases, with 18 bases separating them. The germline gives CDR1 SGHTA, CDR2 FQGNSA. For the CDR3, the DNA is TGTGCCAGCAGCTCGGAAGAACCCCGCGTGGACACTGAAGCTTTCTTT. Its protein is CASSSEEPRVDTEAFF.

Details on this clonotype: One end of the junction is discordant with germline, which a read error may explain. DNA for the CDR3: TGTGCCAGCAGTTTAACGTGGGGACTAGCGGGAGGGACGAGCACAGATGCGCAGTATTTT. Translation: CASSLTWGLAGGTSTDAQYF. The chain links TRBV12-3 or TRBV12-4 to TRBJ2-3; TRBD2 matches at 16 bases. The CDR3 loop spans 20 amino acids.

This chain connects TRBV7-2 to TRBJ1-6; D is uncertain. The V gene lost 5 bases and the J gene lost 5 bases, with 13 bases spanning the gap. The CDR3 is 15 residues long. Germline-derived CDR1 and CDR2 are SGHTA and FQGNSA. In nucleotides, the CDR3 is TGTGCCAGCAGCATAACACCGCTGCATAATTCACCCCTCCACTTT. Translating it yields CASSITPLHNSPLHF.

A word on this clonotype: One end of the junction is discordant with germline, which a read error may explain. The chain joins TRBV25-1 to TRBJ2-5; tentatively, D is TRBD2 (5 bases). This CDR3 is built from 14 residues. Germline CDR1 is MGHDK and CDR2 is SYGVNS. The CDR3 loop is CASREFRDWETQYF. In DNA form, the CDR3 reads TGTGCCAGCAGGGAATTTAGGGATTGGGAGACCCAGTACTTT.

J is TRBJ1-5 and V is TRBV20-1; the match to TRBD1 covers 7 bases. The CDR3 runs to 12 residues. After removal of 5 bases from V and 8 bases from J, the junction contained 6 bases not matched to a gene. Germline V lookup: CDR1 DFQATT, CDR2 SNEGSKA (reference sequence). CDR3 DNA: TGCAGTGCTCGACGACAGGGCGAGCCCCAGCATTTT. Its translation: CSARRQGEPQHF.

The chain joins TRBV27 to TRBJ1-2, with D unclear. The germline V gene encodes CDR1 MNHEY and CDR2 SMNVEV (reference sequence). V was trimmed by 7 bases and J by 5 bases, leaving 11 bases between them. This CDR3 has 12 amino acids. CDR3 in amino acids: CASTGASYGYTF. The CDR3 coding sequence is TGTGCCAGCACCGGAGCCTCATATGGCTACACCTTC.

The rearrangement links TRBV7-2 to TRBJ2-1; TRBD2 is a possible D gene (5 bases). The V gene's germline CDR1 is SGHTA and CDR2 FQGNSA. Deletions cut 2 bases from V and 4 bases from J, with 6 bases between. The length of the CDR3 is 13 residues. The CDR3 bases are TGTGCCAGCAGCTTACAGCGGTACAATGAGCAGTTCTTC. Amino acids: CASSLQRYNEQFF.

The chain is built from TRBV6-1 and TRBJ2-7; 9 bases align to TRBD2. This CDR3 is built from 15 residues. The trim removed 3 bases at V and 2 bases at J, leaving 5 bases unmatched. Germline CDR1 is MNHNS and CDR2 is SASEGT. The CDR3 loop reads CASSESLAGTYEQYF. CDR3 nucleotide sequence: TGTGCCAGCAGTGAGAGTCTAGCGGGGACCTACGAGCAGTACTTC.

As for this clonotype: This may come from a read error, since a much larger clone is one base off. J is TRBJ1-4 and V is TRBV29-1, with TRBD1 matching 7 bases. In germline, CDR1 is SQVTM, CDR2 ANQGSEA. Trimming took 6 bases from V and 2 from J; bases not matched to a gene: 6. This CDR3 contains 14 residues. The CDR3 sequence is CSVPQQGTNEKLFF. DNA of the CDR3: TGCAGCGTCCCTCAACAGGGGACTAATGAAAAACTGTTTTTT.

V gene TRBV12-3 or TRBV12-4 combines with J gene TRBJ1-2, with D perhaps matching TRBD1 (5 bases). This CDR3 is 13 amino acids long. Trimming cost V 3 bases and J 8 bases, with 13 bases left between them. The CDR3: CASSFLGDYGYTF. CDR3 DNA: TGTGCCAGCAGTTTCCTGGGGGATTACGGCTACACCTTC.

This clonotype showed up many times. V usage is TRBV29-1 and J usage is TRBJ2-7; TRBD1 matches 7 bases. Germline V CDR1 and CDR2: SQVTM, ANQGSEA. The CDR3 runs to 13 residues. The trim removed 4 bases at V and 2 bases at J, leaving 5 bases unmatched. As DNA, the CDR3 is TGCAGCGTTGGACAGGGCTTACCCTACGAGCAGTACTTC. This encodes CSVGQGLPYEQYF.